This T cell receptor (beta chain) is drawn from a study of blood T cell repertoires in COVID-19. V lost 2 bases and J lost 1, with 17 bases in between. Germline lookup yields CDR1 KGHSH and CDR2 LQKENI. This CDR3 is built from 18 residues. Original processing notes: Reference gene primer amplification in the assay estimated nucleated cell counts. Some clones are missing from TCRdb's copy, which holds only in-frame ones; the method was immunoSEQ multiplex PCR. V and J calls plus clone size are reproduced from that table; the DNA served to infer D and trimming. The sample includes over 100,000 clones, over 70% of them seen just once.

This sequence was found in a man aged 50-60 years with active COVID-19. The chain links TRBV18 to TRBJ2-2; TRBD1 might be the D (5 bases). Sequenced sample: peripheral blood. The CDR3 reads CASSPTKSRGGNTGELFF. The CDR3 coding sequence is TGTGCCAGCTCACCAACAAAGAGTAGGGGCGGGAACACCGGGGAGCTGTTTTTT. Supplemented by reference TRBV18 and TRBJ2-2, the full variable domain reads NAGVMQNPRHLVRRRGQEARLRCSPMKGHSHVYWYRQLPEEGLKFMVYLQKENIIDESGMPKERFSAEFPKEGPSILRIQQVVRGDSAAYFCASSPTKSRGGNTGELFFGEGSRLTVL.